Listed below are T cell receptor beta chains from one sample, sequenced in a study of shared clonotypes between healthy human individuals. Sequencing was performed with immunoSEQ multiplex PCR; in TCRdb, only in-frame clones are kept and a portion is missing. The sample contains more than 600,000 clones, under 95% of which appear only once. The sequenced sample consisted of naive CD8+ T cells sorted from blood. These receptors were obtained from a man younger than 45 in good health. Both conserved end residues are trimmed from each CDR3. Each record gives: V gene, CDR3 protein.

V gene: TRBV11-2; CDR3 protein: ASSLGSEVPEQY
V gene: TRBV19; CDR3 protein: ARLLAVSYNEQF
V gene: TRBV7-9; CDR3 protein: ASSPRRTGDYEQY
V gene: TRBV7-8; CDR3 protein: ASSYWGTGANVLT
V gene: TRBV6-1; CDR3 protein: ASSGYGTGLNQPQH
V gene: TRBV2; CDR3 protein: ASSGKRVREDTDTQY
V gene: TRBV11-1; CDR3 protein: AVAGGGEQF
V gene: TRBV7-9; CDR3 protein: ASSPSAGGENNEQF
V gene: TRBV7-2; CDR3 protein: ASSLNRLYEQY
V gene: TRBV5-4; CDR3 protein: ASSLVISGSTDTQY
V gene: TRBV10-3; CDR3 protein: AISESKGEQY
V gene: TRBV30; CDR3 protein: AWYSQVQETQY
V gene: TRBV6-6; CDR3 protein: ASSYGGRAHDTQY
V gene: TRBV27; CDR3 protein: ASKLGGYNEQF
V gene: TRBV11-2; CDR3 protein: ASSSRRAHYEQY
V gene: TRBV4-1; CDR3 protein: ASSQLRDYEQY
V gene: TRBV29-1; CDR3 protein: SGGFGQNTEAF
V gene: TRBV5-6; CDR3 protein: ATSTSGSTDTQY
V gene: TRBV5-1; CDR3 protein: ASSPLQGFSGELF
V gene: TRBV6-6; CDR3 protein: ASSYTRITDTQY
V gene: TRBV4-2; CDR3 protein: ASSFGPNDSNQPQH
V gene: TRBV7-9; CDR3 protein: ASSLGGSPLH
V gene: TRBV29-1; CDR3 protein: SVYLAGGSTDTQY
V gene: TRBV6-5; CDR3 protein: ASSFTGSTYYGYT
V gene: TRBV5-4; CDR3 protein: ASRTGTGNYEQY
V gene: TRBV4-3; CDR3 protein: ASSQASAKVEKLF
V gene: TRBV6-5; CDR3 protein: ASSYSGPYNEQF
V gene: TRBV29-1; CDR3 protein: SVEGLADNEQF
V gene: TRBV28; CDR3 protein: ASSLGTFSGYEQY
V gene: TRBV5-5; CDR3 protein: ASSLSLADLATDTQY
V gene: TRBV14; CDR3 protein: ASSQLDSEEAF
V gene: TRBV6-5; CDR3 protein: ASSYSSMGEQF
V gene: TRBV4-1; CDR3 protein: ASSQEPSSVGEKLF
V gene: TRBV6-6; CDR3 protein: ATSGLAGGGQETQY
V gene: TRBV14; CDR3 protein: ASSLGQTGYEQY
V gene: TRBV5-6; CDR3 protein: ASSLDWTSPLYGYT
V gene: TRBV11-2; CDR3 protein: ASSSSGGLST
V gene: TRBV6-4; CDR3 protein: ASSRPPPSTDTQY
V gene: TRBV5-5; CDR3 protein: ASSTLSVGTNEKLF
V gene: TRBV4-1; CDR3 protein: ASSQVEGVNYEQY
V gene: TRBV2; CDR3 protein: ASSEDGYSNQPQH
V gene: TRBV5-1; CDR3 protein: ASSPDHPVPITGELF